This TCR beta chain was obtained from a study of blood T cell repertoires in COVID-19. The overall study: Sites across the United States, Italy and Spain contributed samples from acute and convalescent COVID-19. The cDNA or gDNA used as material had been derived from T cells, B-cell-depleted T cells, or PBMCs.

Clones were read by immunoSEQ multiplex PCR, and TCRdb kept only the in-frame ones, dropping some. The table lists 270,000 or so clones, approximately 84% of them singletons, with more than 1.2% in the top ten. CDR1 and CDR2 (germline): SGHTA, FQGTGA. The CDR3 is 18 amino acids. The junction had 18 bases not matched to a gene; V was cut back by 5 bases and J by 6 bases. This clone occurred a few times. Specimen: peripheral blood. This receptor was obtained from a human donor with COVID-19, enrolled during active disease. The donor label of this sample is uncertain. The genes are TRBV7-3 and TRBJ1-2; 10 nucleotides align to TRBD1. The CDR3, as DNA: TGTGCCAGCAGCCGACAACCCACCGGGACAGGGGCCGAGGATGGCTACACCTTC. It specifies CASSRQPTGTGAEDGYTF.